Shown below are 23 T cell receptor beta chains from a single sample sequenced in a study of cytomegalovirus exposure and HLA in healthy donors. The table came from immunoSEQ multiplex PCR; TCRdb's copy has only in-frame clones and leaves some out. The sample shows approximately 140,000 clones, approximately 86% of them seen only once. Sequencing was done on a sample of PBMCs. Source of these receptors: a woman aged 18-30 years in good health and CMV-seropositive.

The chain combines TRBV9 with TRBJ2-3; D is ambiguous. The V gene lost 0 bases and the J gene lost 3 bases, with 2 bases spanning the gap. CDR1 is SGDLS, CDR2 YYNGEE, per germline. This CDR3 contains 12 residues. The CDR3 loop is CASSVATDTQYF. CDR3 nucleotides: TGTGCCAGCAGCGTAGCTACAGATACGCAGTATTTT.

The V and J genes are TRBV5-1 and TRBJ2-5; TRBD2 matches 7 bases. In germline, CDR1 is SGHRS, CDR2 YFSETQ. This CDR3 spans 16 amino acids. The ends lost 1 base at V and 1 base at J; junction bases unmatched: 7. CDR3 sequence reads: CASSLSPSSGQETQYF. The CDR3 DNA reads as TGCGCCAGCAGCTTGTCTCCCTCTAGCGGCCAAGAGACCCAGTACTTC. Full variable domain (remainder filled in from reference TRBV5-1 and TRBJ2-5): KAGVTQTPRYLIKTRGQQVTLSCSPISGHRSVSWYQQTPGQGLQFLFEYFSETQRNKGNFPGRFSGRQFSNSRSEMNVSTLELGDSALYLCASSLSPSSGQETQYFGPGTRLLVL.

The chain carries TRBV18 and TRBJ2-7; no definite D call. Trimming removed 5 bases from V and 2 bases from J, with 10 bases in between. Germline CDR1 and CDR2: KGHSH and LQKENI. The CDR3 has 13 residues. CDR3 residues: CASSGRTAYEQYF. CDR3 DNA: TGTGCCAGCTCAGGTCGAACAGCCTACGAGCAGTACTTC.

This chain uses TRBV2 with TRBJ2-1, with 12 bases that match TRBD1. CDR1 and CDR2 from the germline V gene are SNHLY and FYNNEI. This CDR3 has 13 residues. V shed 7 bases and J 9 bases; nucleotides not matched to a gene: 4. Here the CDR3 reads CASKGTGGSEQFF. CDR3 bases: TGTGCCAGCAAGGGGACAGGGGGCAGTGAGCAGTTCTTC.

V is TRBV2 and J is TRBJ2-1; tentative D call: TRBD1 (5 bases). CDR1 and CDR2 from the germline V gene are SNHLY and FYNNEI. Trimming shortened V by 6 bases and J by 6 bases, and 9 bases separated the two germline ends. The CDR3 sequence is 12 residues long. The CDR3 DNA follows: TGTGCCAGCAGCGTAACAGGCAATGAGCAGTTCTTC. This gives the protein CASSVTGNEQFF.

V is TRBV7-3 and J is TRBJ2-1; 8 bases map to TRBD2. Germline V gene data show CDR1 as SGHTA and CDR2 as FQGTGA. V dropped 1 base and J dropped 3; count of bases not matched to a gene: 2. CDR3 size: 15 residues. This chain's CDR3 is CASSLRRGGYNEQFF. DNA of the CDR3: TGTGCCAGCAGCTTAAGACGGGGGGGCTACAATGAGCAGTTCTTC.

The rearrangement links TRBV7-8 to TRBJ2-1; 7 nucleotides match TRBD2. Looked up from germline, CDR1 is SGHVS and CDR2 is FQNEAQ. The CDR3 is made up of 15 amino acids. V lost 5 bases to trimming and J lost 6 bases; unmatched junction nucleotides: 10. This CDR3 is CASSRTPTSFNEQFF. In nucleotides, the CDR3 is TGTGCCAGCAGCCGGACCCCGACTAGCTTCAATGAGCAGTTCTTC.

The chain links TRBV6-5 to TRBJ2-1; TRBD1 matches 8 bases. CDR1 and CDR2 (germline): MNHEY, SVGAGI. Trimming removed 0 bases from V and 6 bases from J; junction bases left unmatched: 7. CDR3 size: 16 residues. CDR3 sequence reads: CASSYSTGEEPNEQFF. The CDR3 region has the DNA TGTGCCAGCAGTTACTCGACAGGGGAAGAACCCAATGAGCAGTTCTTC.

This clone was picked up one time. The rearrangement joins TRBV4-3 to TRBJ2-1, with a possible D match to TRBD2 (5 bases). V lost 4 bases and J 0 bases, leaving 13 bases between the germline ends. Germline V gives CDR1 LGHNA, CDR2 YSLEER. The length of the CDR3 is 16 residues. The CDR3 reads CASSPGGRISYNEQFF. The CDR3 DNA is TGCGCCAGCAGCCCCGGAGGTAGGATCTCCTACAATGAGCAGTTCTTC.

V usage is TRBV11-3 and J usage is TRBJ1-5; unclear D gene. Germline assignment: CDR1 SGHNT and CDR2 YENEEA. The CDR3 sequence is 17 residues long. V was trimmed by 2 bases and J by 3 bases, leaving 17 bases between them. Written as DNA, the CDR3 is TGTGCCAGCAGCTTATCTATGCGAGCCTTTATCAATCAGCCCCAGCATTTT. It codes for CASSLSMRAFINQPQHF.

This chain connects TRBV11-3 to TRBJ2-7; 7 bases match TRBD1. The length of the CDR3 is 13 residues. After removal of 6 bases from V and 6 bases from J, the junction contained 8 bases not matched to a gene. Germline V gene sequence: CDR1 SGHNT, CDR2 YENEEA. The CDR3 DNA reads TGTGCCAGCAGTCGAGGGTCAGGGGGCGAGCAGTACTTC. The encoded protein is CASSRGSGGEQYF.

J is TRBJ1-2 and V is TRBV5-6; D perhaps matches TRBD1 (5 bases). The V gene lost 3 bases and the J gene lost 10 bases, with 10 bases spanning the gap. The V gene's germline CDR1 is SGHDT and CDR2 YYEEEE. This CDR3 comprises 11 residues. The CDR3 region is CASSSTVDYTF. The CDR3 nucleotides are TGTGCCAGCAGCTCGACAGTAGACTACACCTTC.

This clone has only one observation. V and J are TRBV5-1 and TRBJ2-5; TRBD2 agrees at 7 bases. The V segment lost 7 bases and the J segment 3 bases; nucleotides outside the gene matches: 6. This CDR3 is 13 amino acids long. Germline assignment: CDR1 SGHRS and CDR2 YFSETQ. Written as DNA, the CDR3 is TGCGCCAGCGGGGAGGGGACCGAAGAGACCCAGTACTTC. This codes for CASGEGTEETQYF.

This clone turned up a few times. The rearrangement joins TRBV28 to TRBJ1-6; no clear D gene. CDR3 size: 13 residues. Germline V gene lookup returns CDR1 MDHEN and CDR2 SYDVKM. The V end was cut by 5 bases, the J end by 8 bases, with 10 bases between. DNA of the CDR3: TGTGCCAGCAGTGGCCAGACATATTCACCCCTCCACTTT. It specifies CASSGQTYSPLHF.

This chain uses TRBV6-5 with TRBJ2-3; tentatively, D is TRBD2 (5 bases). Germline V gene lookup returns CDR1 MNHEY and CDR2 SVGAGI. V was clipped by 6 bases and J by 0 bases, with 7 bases between them. This CDR3 comprises 13 residues. CDR3 residues: CASRRESTDTQYF. Here the CDR3 DNA reads TGTGCCAGCAGAAGGGAGAGCACAGATACGCAGTATTTT.

The chain combines TRBV27 with TRBJ1-2; maybe TRBD1 (6 bases). This CDR3 comprises 11 residues. CDR1 is MNHEY and CDR2 is SMNVEV in the germline V gene (reference sequence). V gave up 8 bases and J gave up 7 bases, with 11 bases separating them. The CDR3 nucleotides are TGTGCCAGCGGACACAGGGCTGGCTACACCTTC. Translating gives CASGHRAGYTF.

V and J are TRBV7-6 and TRBJ1-1, with D unresolved. This CDR3 is 14 amino acids long. Germline CDR1 SGHVS, CDR2 FNYEAQ. V lost 4 bases and J 3 bases, leaving 12 bases between the germline ends. CDR3 sequence reads: CASSSRARDTEAFF. Here the CDR3 DNA reads TGTGCCAGCAGCTCCCGGGCGCGGGACACTGAAGCTTTCTTT. Filled out from reference TRBV7-6 and TRBJ1-1, the complete variable domain reads GAGVSQSPRYKVTKRGQDVALRCDPISGHVSLYWYRQALGQGPEFLTYFNYEAQQDKSGLPNDRFSAERPEGSISTLTIQRTEQRDSAMYRCASSSRARDTEAFFGQGTRLTVV.

The V call is TRBV6-6, the J call TRBJ2-1; TRBD2 aligns across 8 bases. The germline V gene encodes CDR1 MNHNY and CDR2 SVGAGI (reference sequence). V was clipped by 1 base and J by 3 bases; unmatched bases: 2. The CDR3 extends over 15 amino acids. CDR3 protein: CASSYLGLGYNEQFF. The CDR3 bases are TGTGCCAGCAGTTACTTGGGACTAGGCTACAATGAGCAGTTCTTC.

The V gene is TRBV7-9, the J gene TRBJ1-4, with D maybe TRBD1 (6 bases). Germline loops: CDR1 SEHNR, CDR2 FQNEAQ (reference sequence). Trimming removed 2 bases from V and 8 bases from J, with 12 bases in between. This CDR3 is built from 14 residues. CDR3 DNA: TGTGCCAGCAGCTTAACAGGGAGGGTGGAAAAACTGTTTTTT. It specifies CASSLTGRVEKLFF. The full variable domain, with the rest looked up from reference TRBV7-9 and TRBJ1-4, is DTGVSQNPRHKITKRGQNVTFRCDPISEHNRLYWYRQTLGQGPEFLTYFQNEAQLEKSRLLSDRFSAERPKGSFSTLEIQRTEQGDSAMYLCASSLTGRVEKLFFGSGTQLSVL.

V usage is TRBV28 and J usage is TRBJ1-1, with D tentatively TRBD1 (6 bases). Trimming removed 2 bases from V and 4 bases from J, with 20 bases in between. Germline V CDR1 and CDR2: MDHEN, SYDVKM. This CDR3 has 17 amino acids. The CDR3 sequence: CASSLNLGAASSTEAFF. The CDR3 DNA follows: TGTGCCAGCAGTTTAAATTTGGGGGCAGCCTCCAGCACTGAAGCTTTCTTT.

This chain connects TRBV4-3 to TRBJ1-4; a weak D match, TRBD1 (5 bases). The CDR3 sequence is 14 residues long. V was pared by 0 bases and J by 6 bases, with 8 bases between. The germline V gene encodes CDR1 LGHNA and CDR2 YSLEER. The CDR3 spells CASSQDRGDEKLFF. In DNA, the CDR3 is TGCGCCAGCAGCCAAGATCGGGGGGATGAAAAACTGTTTTTT.

The genes are TRBV28 and TRBJ2-7, with a tentative D call TRBD2 (6 bases). CDR1 and CDR2 from the germline V gene are MDHEN and SYDVKM. V gave up 4 bases and J gave up 5 bases, with 15 bases separating them. This CDR3 is built from 14 residues. CDR3 DNA: TGTGCCAGCAGTTGGAGGGTAGGGATCAACGAGCAGTACTTC. This encodes CASSWRVGINEQYF.

The gene calls are TRBV5-1 and TRBJ1-6, with 8 bases lining up with TRBD1. The CDR3 is 14 residues long. Germline V CDR1 and CDR2: SGHRS, YFSETQ. The V and J ends lost 7 bases and 6 bases, in that order; junction bases with no gene match: 6. The CDR3, as DNA: TGCGCCAGCGGGGGACAGGAACCTAATTCACCCCTCCACTTT. Amino acid sequence: CASGGQEPNSPLHF.